These 2 T cell receptor beta chains originate from one sample sequenced in a study of cytomegalovirus exposure and HLA in healthy donors. Amplification used 60 Vbeta primers and 13 Jbeta primers. Sequencing was performed with immunoSEQ multiplex PCR; in TCRdb, only in-frame clones are kept and a portion is missing. Of some 110,000 clones in the sample, 70% were seen once. Material: PBMCs. These receptor sequences come from a young man in good health and CMV-seropositive.

The rearrangement uses TRBV21-1 and TRBJ2-5; the table assigns TRBD1, which was not confirmed against the DNA. TRBV21-1 is recorded as a pseudogene. This CDR3 contains 17 residues. The CDR3 loop reads CASSKGRQGASVETQYF. The CDR3 DNA reads TGTGCCAGCAGCAAAGGACGACAGGGGGCGTCTGTGGAGACCCAGTACTTC.

This clone was found once. The V and J genes are TRBV2 and TRBJ1-2; D is unclear. Germline values: CDR1 SNHLY, CDR2 FYNNEI. The germline V and J ends were trimmed by 7 bases and 7 bases, with 10 bases remaining between them. The CDR3 extends over 11 amino acids. CDR3 region: CASTSYFGYTF. In nucleotides, the CDR3 is TGTGCCAGCACCTCCTATTTTGGCTACACCTTC.